These 16 T cell receptor beta chains originate from one sample sequenced in a study of blood T cells in healthy people across ages. Next came a second PCR, run for roughly 6 to 11 cycles, which used a sample-barcoded 5' primer along with a J-beta primer mix. TCRdb re-called the 5' RACE reads with MiXCR, one entry per CDR3 protein. The sample has more than 700,000 distinct CDR3 sequences; about 53% are singletons. Sequenced material: blood. The source is a man older than 75 in good health.

CDR3 residues: CASSLDLTVYNEQFF. The CDR3 nucleotides are TGTGCCAGCAGCTTAGATCTGACAGTCTACAATGAGCAGTTCTTC. The chain employs TRBV11-2 and TRBJ2-1, with D possibly being TRBD1 (5 bases). V was pared by 0 bases and J by 3 bases, with 9 bases between. The CDR3 is 15 amino acids. Looked up from germline, CDR1 is SGHAT and CDR2 is FQNNGV.

A few counts support this clonotype. The J gene is TRBJ2-3, the V gene TRBV20-1, with 7 bases aligning to TRBD2. The junction had 5 bases not matched to a gene; V was cut back by 0 bases and J by 2 bases. CDR3 length: 15 amino acids. CDR1 and CDR2 (germline): DFQATT, SNEGSKA (reference sequence). CDR3 in DNA: TGCAGTGCTAGAGAGGTGCGGGAGTCCACAGATACGCAGTATTTT. Its translation: CSAREVRESTDTQYF.

V is TRBV20-1 and J is TRBJ2-1, with TRBD2 matching over 9 bases. The J call is uncertain, as TRBJ2-7 better fits the DNA end. The CDR3 sequence is 16 residues long. Germline V gene data show CDR1 as DFQATT and CDR2 as SNEGSKA (reference sequence). CDR3: CSAVLPSGVSYSEQYF. CDR3 nucleotides: TGCAGTGCAGTACTACCTAGCGGGGTCTCCTACAGTGAGCAGTACTTC.

This clonotype was found once. At one boundary the junction diverges from the germline segment, which might be a read error. This sequence joins TRBV25-1 and TRBJ2-7; 7 nucleotides match TRBD1. Germline lookup yields CDR1 MGHDK and CDR2 SYGVNS. The CDR3 contains 16 residues. CDR3 nucleotide sequence: TGTGCCTGCAGTGAATGGGGGACAGAGGTCTCCTACGAGCAGTACTTC. Amino acids: CACSEWGTEVSYEQYF.

The chain has TRBV9 and TRBJ2-7, with TRBD1 matching over 7 bases. The ends lost 10 bases at V and 1 base at J; junction bases unmatched: 8. This CDR3 is built from 13 residues. Germline V gene sequence: CDR1 SGDLS, CDR2 YYNGEE. DNA for the CDR3: TGTGCCGCCAACAGGGGCGATTCCTACGAGCAGTACTTC. Protein product: CAANRGDSYEQYF.

This clonotype was seen a few times. The chain couples TRBV29-1 to TRBJ1-1, with D maybe TRBD1 (5 bases). V was clipped by 4 bases and J by 6 bases, with 9 bases between them. The CDR3 runs 11 residues. CDR1 SQVTM and CDR2 ANQGSEA come from the germline V gene. The CDR3 nucleotides read TGCAGCGTTGTGGGGGTCGCTGAAGCTTTCTTT. It specifies CSVVGVAEAFF.

At least ten counts were recorded for this clonotype. V usage is TRBV29-1 and J usage is TRBJ2-7; D not resolved. Germline-derived CDR1 and CDR2 are SQVTM and ANQGSEA. The CDR3 consists of 11 residues. Trimming took off 1 base at V and 0 bases at J, with 1 base between the two ends. The CDR3 is CSVEVSYEQYF. As DNA, the CDR3 is TGCAGCGTTGAAGTCTCCTACGAGCAGTACTTC.

The genes are TRBV9 and TRBJ2-1; 14 nucleotides line up with TRBD2. Germline values: CDR1 SGDLS, CDR2 YYNGEE. CDR3 length: 14 residues. After removal of 4 bases from V and 9 bases from J, the junction contained 3 bases not matched to a gene. The CDR3 reads CASSSGTSGGEQFF. The CDR3 DNA follows: TGTGCCAGCAGCTCCGGGACTAGCGGGGGTGAGCAGTTCTTC.

This clonotype was seen repeatedly, ten times or more. The genes are TRBV9 and TRBJ2-7; tentative D call: TRBD2 (6 bases). Germline V CDR1 and CDR2: SGDLS, YYNGEE. The CDR3 has 16 amino acids. V lost 4 bases to trimming and J lost 6 bases, with 23 bases between them. This CDR3 is CASSLRSGLPPIEQYF. CDR3 in DNA: TGTGCCAGCAGCTTACGGAGCGGGCTACCCCCGATCGAGCAGTACTTC.

In its sample, this clonotype was seen a few times. Written as DNA, the CDR3 is TGTGCCAGCAGCGGACGCGGGGCAGGGGGCCGAACTGAAGCTTTCTTT. This translates into CASSGRGAGGRTEAFF. The J gene is TRBJ1-1, the V gene TRBV5-4, with 8 positions matching TRBD1. The CDR3 totals 16 residues. V trimming: 4 bases; J trimming: 5 bases; junction bases outside the gene matches: 13. Germline CDR1 reads SGHNT; CDR2 reads YYREEE (reference sequence).

There are a few counts of this clonotype. The chain's CDR3 is CSARDPGGANYGYTF. The DNA of the CDR3 is TGCAGTGCTAGAGATCCGGGGGGGGCTAACTATGGCTACACCTTC. This chain uses TRBV20-1 with TRBJ1-2, with D perhaps TRBD1 (5 bases). Germline V lookup: CDR1 DFQATT, CDR2 SNEGSKA (reference sequence). V was cut by 0 bases and J by 0 bases, with 11 bases left in between. The CDR3 runs 15 residues.

V gene TRBV19 combines with J gene TRBJ2-1; TRBD1 aligns across 8 bases. This CDR3 spans 15 amino acids. Germline loops: CDR1 LNHDA, CDR2 SQIVND (reference sequence). J gave up 3 bases and V 10 bases, and 11 bases lay outside the gene matches. For the CDR3, the DNA is TGTGCCACCGGACAGGGACAAACAAGCTACAATGAGCAGTTCTTC. It translates to CATGQGQTSYNEQFF.

This chain connects TRBV6-2 or TRBV6-3 to TRBJ1-1; D ambiguous. Germline CDR1 and CDR2: MNHEY and SVGEGT. V lost 7 bases and J lost 5, with 14 bases in between. The CDR3 length is 13 residues. DNA for the CDR3: TGTGCCAGCATCTCGGACGCGGTAACTGAAGCTTTCTTT. This encodes CASISDAVTEAFF.

The V call is TRBV5-1, the J call TRBJ2-1; 10 bases map to TRBD2. The germline V gene encodes CDR1 SGHRS and CDR2 YFSETQ. With 4 bases clipped from V and 9 bases from J, the junction kept 7 bases outside the gene matches. The CDR3 has 14 amino acids. CDR3 loop: CASSGASGSSEQFF. CDR3 in DNA: TGCGCCAGCAGCGGGGCTAGCGGGAGTTCTGAGCAGTTCTTC.

On this clonotype itself: With a much larger clone just one base away, this may be a read error. The rearrangement uses TRBV29-1 and TRBJ2-7; weak D call: TRBD1 (6 bases). CDR1 is SQVTM, CDR2 ANQGSEA, per germline. Between the trimmed V and J ends, which lost 7 bases and 3 bases, there was a span of 13 bases. The CDR3 contains 12 residues. CDR3 region: CSARDKVYEQYF. The CDR3 DNA sequence: TGCAGCGCCCGGGACAAGGTCTACGAGCAGTACTTC.

This clonotype showed up just a few times. The chain joins TRBV29-1 to TRBJ2-7; D is perhaps TRBD1 (6 bases). V was trimmed by 7 bases and J by 2 bases, leaving 15 bases between them. Germline V gives CDR1 SQVTM, CDR2 ANQGSEA. CDR3 length equals 13 residues. The CDR3 sequence: CSAGDTIPYEQYF. Written as DNA, the CDR3 is TGCAGCGCCGGGGACACAATCCCCTACGAGCAGTACTTC.